This is a list of T cell receptor beta chains from one sample in a study of beta chain features in type 1 diabetes. TCRdb's table, derived via immunoSEQ multiplex PCR, lists solely in-frame clones and lacks some. The top ten hold more than 0.015% of the sample, which has a few hundred thousand clones, around 15% seen once. Material: naive CD4+ T cells from blood. The receptor source for this set is a man aged 25 to 40 with type 1 diabetes. CDR3s include the opening cysteine and the closing phenylalanine or tryptophan. Each record gives: D gene, J gene, V gene, clone size, CDR3 DNA, CDR3 protein. The D gene is left open where the match is weak. Expanded clones are given a class, and other clones once, few, many or no size at all.

-	TRBJ2-3	TRBV4-3	-	TGCGCCAGCAGCCAAGATAAAGCGGCTAACACAGATACGCAGTATTTT	CASSQDKAANTDTQYF
TRBD2	TRBJ2-2	TRBV7-9	few	TGTGCCAGCAGCTTATTACTAGCGGGAGCCGGGGAGCTGTTTTTT	CASSLLLAGAGELFF
TRBD1	TRBJ2-5	TRBV2	-	TGTGCCAGCAGTGCTGACAGGGGGCGAGAGACCCAGTACTTC	CASSADRGRETQYF
-	TRBJ2-3	TRBV19	-	TGTGCCAGTCAGGGGCCGGGAGATACGCAGTATTTT	CASQGPGDTQYF
-	TRBJ2-7	TRBV29-1	few	TGCAGCGTAATAGGGGAATCCCACGAGCAGTACTTC	CSVIGESHEQYF
TRBD1	TRBJ1-3	TRBV7-8	few	TGTGCCAGCAGCTACAGGGGCTTTAACTCTGGAAACACCATATATTTT	CASSYRGFNSGNTIYF
TRBD2	TRBJ2-5	TRBV2	-	TGTGCCACGGGAGGACTTGGGATAGCCGCGGAGACCCAGTACTTC	CATGGLGIAAETQYF
-	TRBJ1-1	TRBV9	few	TGTGCCAGCAGCGTAGGGCCGAACACTGAAGCTTTCTTT	CASSVGPNTEAFF
TRBD2	TRBJ2-1	TRBV6-5	-	TGTGCCAGCAGGTATAGGACTAGCGGAACTCGTGAGCAGTTCTTC	CASRYRTSGTREQFF
-	TRBJ1-1	TRBV28	few	TGTGCCAGCAGTGACCCCTATGGGCAGGCGAGAACTGAAGCTTTCTTT	CASSDPYGQARTEAFF
TRBD2	TRBJ2-2	TRBV28	-	TGTGCCAGCGGGACTAGAGGTTTTTCCGGGGAGCTGTTTTTT	CASGTRGFSGELFF
TRBD2	TRBJ2-2	TRBV11-2	-	TGTGCCAGCAGACCTCTAGCGGGGGGCGAAACCGGGGAGCTGTTTTTT	CASRPLAGGETGELFF
-	TRBJ2-1	TRBV27	few	TGTGCCAGCAGTGGGACTCTCTACTACTACAATGAGCAGTTCTTC	CASSGTLYYYNEQFF
-	TRBJ2-1	TRBV2	few	TGTGCCAGCAGTGACTTCCATGAGCAGTTCTTC	CASSDFHEQFF
-	TRBJ2-2	TRBV28	-	TGTGCCAGCAGTTTACAGGGGCCGAACACCGGGGAGCTGTTTTTT	CASSLQGPNTGELFF
TRBD1	TRBJ2-7	TRBV15	few	TGTGCCACCAGCGACCGGGACAGGGGCTACGAGCAGTACTTC	CATSDRDRGYEQYF
-	TRBJ2-7	TRBV7-3	-	TGTGCCAGCAGCTTACTGGGGGGAGCGGGCTACGAGCAGTACTTC	CASSLLGGAGYEQYF
-	TRBJ2-1	TRBV7-3	few	TGTGCCAGCAGTTCAGGGGACCTCTCCTACAATGAGCAGTTCTTC	CASSSGDLSYNEQFF
TRBD2	TRBJ2-2	TRBV19	-	TGTGCCAGTAGTATAGAAGGAAGCGGGAGGACCCGCACCGGGGAGCTGTTTTTT	CASSIEGSGRTRTGELFF
-	TRBJ2-1	TRBV20-1	-	TGCAGTGCTACGGAGTACAATGAGCAGTTCTTC	CSATEYNEQFF
-	TRBJ2-7	TRBV2	-	TGTGCCAGCAGCCAAACCTACGAGCAGTACTTC	CASSQTYEQYF
TRBD2	TRBJ2-3	TRBV5-6	-	TGTGCCAGCAGCTTCAGCGGGAGAAGCACAGATACGCAGTATTTT	CASSFSGRSTDTQYF
-	TRBJ2-7	TRBV7-9	few	TGTGCCAGCAGCCGCTCCTTACTAGGAGCGTTCTACGAGCAGTACTTC	CASSRSLLGAFYEQYF
TRBD2	TRBJ2-1	TRBV6-6	-	TGTGCCAGCAGTTGGGCGGGAGGGGGGTATGAGCAGTTCTTC	CASSWAGGGYEQFF
-	TRBJ2-7	TRBV16	few	TGTGCCAGCAGCCAACGCGGGATTGGCTACGAGCAGTACTTC	CASSQRGIGYEQYF
TRBD2	TRBJ2-7	TRBV4-3	-	TGCGCCAGCAGCCAAGATTATCGGACTAGCGGGGCTTACGAGCAGTACTTC	CASSQDYRTSGAYEQYF
TRBD2	TRBJ2-5	TRBV2	few	TGTGCCAGCAGTGGCCTGCTCGCGGGAGGGACAGAGACCCAGTACTTC	CASSGLLAGGTETQYF
-	TRBJ2-5	TRBV7-9	-	TGTGCCACCCATACAGGGTCGAGAGAGACCCAGTACTTC	CATHTGSRETQYF
-	TRBJ1-5	TRBV5-6	few	TGTGCCAGCAGCTTTCAAAGCAATCAGCCCCAGCATTTT	CASSFQSNQPQHF
-	TRBJ2-3	TRBV9	-	TGTGCCAGCAGCGTAGGGAGTCTCCTCACAGATACGCAGTATTTT	CASSVGSLLTDTQYF
TRBD1	TRBJ2-7	TRBV28	few	TGTGCCAGCACCGCGCCGACAGGGGACAACTACGAGCAGTACTTC	CASTAPTGDNYEQYF
TRBD2	TRBJ2-5	TRBV5-1	few	TGCGCCAGCAGCTTTCCGGGAGGGCCGGGAGAGACCCAGTACTTC	CASSFPGGPGETQYF
-	TRBJ1-2	TRBV7-2	-	TGTGCCAGCAGCCCAAAACGAGGGTCCTATGGCTACACCTTC	CASSPKRGSYGYTF
-	TRBJ2-1	TRBV2	-	TGTGCCAGCAGTAACCGAGGGGGAGCCGGTGAGCAGTTCTTC	CASSNRGGAGEQFF
-	TRBJ2-7	TRBV18	few	TGTGCCAGCTCACCAGAGTACGAGCAGTACTTC	CASSPEYEQYF
-	TRBJ2-7	TRBV28	-	TGTGCCAGCAGGCTCAGGGAATACTACTTC	CASRLREYYF
TRBD1	TRBJ1-2	TRBV9	-	TGTGCCAGCAGCGGCCGGGACAGGGATTATGGCTACACCTTC	CASSGRDRDYGYTF
TRBD2	TRBJ2-3	TRBV7-2	few	TGTGCCAGCAGCCTCGGACTAGCGTCTAGCACAGATACGCAGTATTTT	CASSLGLASSTDTQYF
TRBD1	TRBJ2-1	TRBV28	few	TGTGCCAGCAGCTTGACAGGGATAGCCTACAATGAGCAGTTCTTC	CASSLTGIAYNEQFF
-	TRBJ2-2	TRBV4-3	-	TGCGCCAGCAGGAATCAGGAGAACACCGGGGAGCTGTTTTTT	CASRNQENTGELFF
TRBD1	TRBJ1-5	TRBV28	-	TGTGCCAGTAGCCGGGACAGAAATCAGCCCCAGCATTTT	CASSRDRNQPQHF
TRBD2	TRBJ2-1	TRBV23-1	few	TGCGCCAGCAGTCAATGGACTAGCGGAGCCTCCTACAATGAGCAGTTCTTC	CASSQWTSGASYNEQFF
TRBD2	TRBJ2-3	TRBV5-1	-	TGCGCCAGCAGCTTGGGCGGGAGTACGACAGATACGCAGTATTTT	CASSLGGSTTDTQYF
-	TRBJ2-3	TRBV6-1	few	TGTGCCAGCAGTGCTTCAGATACGCAGTATTTT	CASSASDTQYF
-	TRBJ2-7	TRBV30	few	TGTGCCTGCCGACACACCACGATGCAGTACTTC	CACRHTTMQYF